This T cell receptor (beta chain) originates from a study of blood T cell repertoires in COVID-19. For the study at large: COVID-19 samples collected from the United States, Italy and Spain covered acute and convalescent phases.

V lost 6 bases, J lost 7 bases, and 7 bases stayed unmatched. Germline lookup yields CDR1 SGHVS and CDR2 FQNEAQ. This CDR3 is 15 amino acids long. Here immunoSEQ multiplex PCR was the method, and the copy in TCRdb shows in-frame clones only, minus some. The sample comprises about 260,000 clones, roughly four fifths of which are singletons, and approximately 4.3% rests with the top ten. The clonotype was recovered from a man younger than 45 with acute COVID-19. Sequencing was carried out using PBMCs or T cells enriched from blood (not recorded which). The rearrangement joins TRBV7-8 to TRBJ1-4; the match to TRBD1 covers 11 bases. The CDR3 loop reads CASRPRTGGFEKLFF. Written as DNA, the CDR3 is TGTGCCAGCAGACCTCGGACAGGGGGCTTTGAAAAACTGTTTTTT.